This TCR beta chain was captured in a study of OX40 agonist ivuxolimab in advanced cancers. Systemic immunosuppression or a history of autoimmune disease excluded patients. The germline V gene encodes CDR1 SGHVS and CDR2 FQNEAQ. The V end lost 1 base, the J end lost 4 bases, and 13 bases lay between the germline ends. This CDR3 has 15 residues. Method: immunoSEQ multiplex PCR; TCRdb's copy keeps in-frame clones and lacks some. The profile shows roughly 70,000 clones, 89% of them singletons. The chain combines TRBV7-8 with TRBJ1-2; TRBD1 is a possible D gene (5 bases). The clonotype comes from an adult with an advanced solid tumor such as melanoma, head and neck, liver or kidney cancer. Specimen: CD4+ or CD8+ T cells sorted from blood, collected in a trial of the OX40 agonist ivuxolimab. As DNA, the CDR3 is TGTGCCAGCAGCTTAGGGGACGGAGGTCGCTATGGCTACACCTTC. Translation gives CASSLGDGGRYGYTF.